The present TCR beta chain was sequenced within a study of T-cell memory formation after mild COVID-19. As for the study in general: Largely donor-specific TCR clusters were found.

TCRdb processed the 5' RACE reads anew with MiXCR; each CDR3 protein has one entry. The sample has roughly 100,000 distinct CDR3 sequences, approximately 13% seen once. The V end lost 5 bases, the J end lost 5 bases, and 12 bases lay between the germline ends. Germline-derived CDR1 and CDR2 are KGHDR and SFDVKD. The CDR3 is made up of 13 amino acids. This clonotype was sampled from an adult woman who had mild COVID-19 (a few samples of this study predate the infection). Cell type and time point are not known. The sequencing input was PBMCs or a T cell subset sorted from them (not recorded which). This rearrangement joins TRBV24-1 to TRBJ2-7; D unclear. The CDR3 sequence: CATSAFEMNEQYF. The CDR3 bases are TGTGCCACCAGTGCCTTCGAGATGAACGAGCAGTACTTC.